This T cell receptor beta chain was identified during a study of Tregs in tolerant kidney transplant recipients. J lost 9 bases, V lost 0 bases, and 10 bases had no gene match. Germline CDR1 SGHTA, CDR2 FQGTGA. The CDR3 extends over 17 amino acids. Produced via immunoSEQ multiplex PCR; TCRdb's table is partial and in-frame only. The data show 60,000 to 95,000 clones, approximately 98% seen once. The source was CD4+ T cells from blood, collected before the transplant. This TCR derives from a human donor who received a combined kidney and bone marrow transplant. The chain employs TRBV7-3 and TRBJ2-1; the match to TRBD2 covers 11 bases. The CDR3 sequence: CASSLTGSGRAMGEQFF. CDR3 bases: TGTGCCAGCAGCTTAACTGGTAGCGGGAGGGCCATGGGTGAGCAGTTCTTC.